What follows are 5 T cell receptor beta chains derived from one specimen sequenced in a study of CD8 T cell repertoires and HIV-1 epitope variants. Measured with immunoSEQ multiplex PCR; TCRdb has only the in-frame clones, and not every one. The data hold tens of thousands of clones, with roughly four fifths observed a single time. The source material was uncultured baseline CD8+ T cells from peripheral blood mononuclear cells (PBMCs). The receptors originated from a male donor with HIV.

This clone has only a few counts. The J gene is TRBJ2-1, the V gene TRBV19; D is undetermined. The CDR3 sequence is 16 residues long. Looked up from germline, CDR1 is LNHDA and CDR2 is SQIVND (reference sequence). V was clipped by 4 bases and J by 0 bases, with 13 bases between them. In DNA, the CDR3 is TGTGCCAGTAGTAGTGTATGGGCGAGCTCCTACAATGAGCAGTTCTTC. Translated: CASSSVWASSYNEQFF.

The chain carries TRBV6-6 and TRBJ2-5; D tentatively fits TRBD1 or TRBD2 (5 bases each). Trimming took off 8 bases at V and 4 bases at J, with 8 bases between the two ends. Germline CDR1 and CDR2: MNHNY and SVGAGI (reference sequence). The CDR3 is made up of 11 amino acids. In nucleotides, the CDR3 is TGTGCCAGCGGGGGTGGAGAGACCCAGTACTTC. Its translation is CASGGGETQYF.

The chain links TRBV29-1 to TRBJ1-1; D unresolved. V dropped 4 bases and J dropped 7 bases, with 7 bases sitting between them. Germline values: CDR1 SQVTM, CDR2 ANQGSEA. The CDR3 runs to 10 residues. The CDR3: CSVGHLEAFF. CDR3 bases: TGCAGCGTTGGACACCTTGAAGCTTTCTTT.

The V gene is TRBV2, the J gene TRBJ2-1; 9 nucleotides line up with TRBD2. The CDR3 consists of 14 residues. The germline gives CDR1 SNHLY, CDR2 FYNNEI. With 10 bases clipped from V and 6 bases from J, the junction kept 10 bases outside the gene matches. This CDR3 reads CATQTGLALNEQFF. CDR3 sequence (DNA): TGTGCCACCCAAACGGGACTAGCCCTCAATGAGCAGTTCTTC.

The V and J genes are TRBV10-3 and TRBJ2-5; 8 nucleotides match TRBD1. The CDR3 runs 13 residues. With V trimmed by 8 bases and J by 3 bases, 5 bases remained unmatched. In germline, CDR1 is ENHRY, CDR2 SYGVKD. Here the CDR3 reads CAIGGQEEETQYF. Here the CDR3 DNA reads TGTGCCATCGGGGGACAGGAGGAAGAGACCCAGTACTTC.